The 10 T cell receptor beta chains below were found in one sample sequenced in a study of blood T cells in healthy people across ages. Combining a sample-barcoded 5' primer with a J-beta primer mix, a second PCR ran for 7 to 11 cycles. TCRdb reprocessed the 5' RACE reads with MiXCR, giving one entry per CDR3 protein. The sample consists of some 940,000 distinct CDR3 sequences, under 35% of them appearing once. This sample was shared with a second study, whose subject was T cells of mothers and their children.

The sequenced material came from blood. The origin of the receptors is a woman aged 40 to 50 in good health.

The chain uses TRBV6-2 or TRBV6-3 and TRBJ1-2, with D possibly matching TRBD1 (5 bases). Germline lookup yields CDR1 MNHEY and CDR2 SVGEGT. V lost 6 bases to trimming and J lost 1 base, with 24 bases between them. CDR3 length: 18 residues. CDR3: CASRPSPGRSTINYGYTF. The CDR3 DNA reads as TGTGCCAGCAGGCCGTCACCGGGACGGTCAACAATTAACTATGGCTACACCTTC.

This clonotype occurred many times. V is TRBV28 and J is TRBJ2-1, with TRBD2 matching 8 bases. CDR1 is MDHEN, CDR2 SYDVKM, per germline. This CDR3 region has 14 residues. The trim removed 6 bases at V and 8 bases at J, leaving 9 bases unmatched. Here the CDR3 DNA reads TGTGCCAGCAGCTCGCCGGGGCGGGGGGATGAGCAGTTCTTC. Protein product: CASSSPGRGDEQFF.

This clonotype came up a few times. The chain recombines TRBV9 with TRBJ1-1, with 9 bases identical to TRBD1. V dropped 2 bases and J dropped 4; count of bases not matched to a gene: 3. The CDR3 extends over 14 amino acids. Germline CDR1 and CDR2: SGDLS and YYNGEE. CDR3 in DNA: TGTGCCAGCAGCGTTGGACAGGGGAGCACTGAAGCTTTCTTT. This encodes CASSVGQGSTEAFF.

In the case of this clonotype: Given the absence of the conserved phenylalanine or tryptophan at the CDR3 end, a read error is likely. The J gene is TRBJ2-3, the V gene TRBV5-6; TRBD1 is a possible D gene (6 bases). The CDR3 length is 16 residues. CDR1 is SGHDT and CDR2 is YYEEEE in the germline V gene. V lost 4 bases, J lost 0 bases, and 15 bases lay in between. CDR3: CASSEKSTGSTDTQYC. The CDR3 nucleotides are TGTGCCAGCAGCGAGAAATCAACAGGGAGCACAGATACGCAGTATTGT.

V usage is TRBV6-5 and J usage is TRBJ2-2; D remains unclear. V lost 0 bases and J lost 0, with 8 bases in between. The CDR3 is 16 residues long. Germline lookup yields CDR1 MNHEY and CDR2 SVGAGI. This CDR3 reads CASSYSSGPNTGELFF. The CDR3 nucleotides read TGTGCCAGCAGTTACTCGTCCGGACCGAACACCGGGGAGCTGTTTTTT.

Concerning this clonotype: With a much larger clone just one base away, this may be a read error. The chain links TRBV7-2 to TRBJ2-1, with 12 bases fitting TRBD2. Germline CDR1 and CDR2: SGHTA and FQGNSA. The CDR3 is made up of 17 amino acids. Losses at the gene ends were 2 bases for V and 6 bases for J; bases not matched to a gene: 8. The CDR3 region has the DNA TGTGCCAGCAGCTTAATAGTCCTAGCGGGGGGGGTCAATGAGCAGTTCTTC. Translated, it gives CASSLIVLAGGVNEQFF.

V gene TRBV12-3 or TRBV12-4 combines with J gene TRBJ2-2; no firm D call. V shed 6 bases and J shed 4 bases, with 12 bases lying between them. The CDR3 runs to 14 residues. CDR3 sequence reads: CASSFHSGTGELFF. The CDR3 region has the DNA TGTGCCAGCAGCTTCCACTCGGGCACCGGGGAGCTGTTTTTT.

The J gene is TRBJ2-1, the V gene TRBV11-2, with a tentative D call TRBD1 (6 bases). The CDR3 is 15 amino acids. Trimming took 5 bases from V and 8 from J, leaving 19 bases between them. From germline, CDR1 is SGHAT and CDR2 FQNNGV. The CDR3 here is CASSVNPGAGDEQFF. As DNA, the CDR3 is TGTGCCAGCAGCGTCAATCCAGGGGCAGGGGATGAGCAGTTCTTC.

This clonotype has ten or more counts. The chain is built from TRBV7-2 and TRBJ2-1; TRBD2 matches at 8 bases. Germline CDR1 is SGHTA and CDR2 is FQGNSA. This CDR3 spans 13 amino acids. V lost 1 base and J lost 12; bases outside the gene matches: 5. CDR3 bases: TGTGCCAGCAGCTTAGACCTCCTAGCGGGGCAGTTCTTC. This translates into CASSLDLLAGQFF.

This clonotype has ten or more counts. V is TRBV29-1 and J is TRBJ2-3, with 7 positions matching TRBD1. Germline CDR1 is SQVTM and CDR2 is ANQGSEA. Losses at the gene ends were 2 bases for V and 5 bases for J; bases not matched to a gene: 1. This CDR3 region has 12 residues. CDR3: CSVERTGDTQYF. CDR3 bases: TGCAGCGTTGAACGGACAGGAGATACGCAGTATTTT.